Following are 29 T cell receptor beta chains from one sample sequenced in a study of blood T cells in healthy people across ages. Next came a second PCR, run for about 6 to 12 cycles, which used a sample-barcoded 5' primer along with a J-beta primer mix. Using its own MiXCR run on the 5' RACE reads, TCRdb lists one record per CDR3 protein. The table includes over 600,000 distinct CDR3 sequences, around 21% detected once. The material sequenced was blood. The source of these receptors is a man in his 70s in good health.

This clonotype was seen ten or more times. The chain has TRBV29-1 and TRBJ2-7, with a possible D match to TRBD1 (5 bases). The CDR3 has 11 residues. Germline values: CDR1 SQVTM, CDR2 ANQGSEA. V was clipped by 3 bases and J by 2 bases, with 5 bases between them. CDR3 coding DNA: TGCAGCGTTGAGACAGCCTACGAGCAGTACTTC. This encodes CSVETAYEQYF.

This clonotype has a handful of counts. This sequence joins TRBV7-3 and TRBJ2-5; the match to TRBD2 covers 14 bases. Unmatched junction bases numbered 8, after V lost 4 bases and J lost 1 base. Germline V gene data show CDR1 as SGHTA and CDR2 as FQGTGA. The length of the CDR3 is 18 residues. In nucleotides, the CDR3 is TGTGCCAGCAGCTCAGGGGGACTAGCGGGAGTGGGCCAAGAGACCCAGTACTTC. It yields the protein CASSSGGLAGVGQETQYF.

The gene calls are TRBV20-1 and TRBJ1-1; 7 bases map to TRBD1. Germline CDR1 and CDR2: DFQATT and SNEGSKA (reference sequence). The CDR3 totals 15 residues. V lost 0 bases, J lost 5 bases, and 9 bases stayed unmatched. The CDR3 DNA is TGCAGTGCTAGAGACCCCCAGGGGGGTAGGACTGAAGCTTTCTTT. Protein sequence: CSARDPQGGRTEAFF.

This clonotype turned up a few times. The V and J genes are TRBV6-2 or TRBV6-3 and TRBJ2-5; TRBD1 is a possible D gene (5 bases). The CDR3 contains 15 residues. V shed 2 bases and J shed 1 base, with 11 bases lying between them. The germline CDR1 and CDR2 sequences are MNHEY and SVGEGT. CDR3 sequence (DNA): TGTGCCAGCAGTTACGACCAGGGTCTCCAAGAGACCCAGTACTTC. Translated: CASSYDQGLQETQYF.

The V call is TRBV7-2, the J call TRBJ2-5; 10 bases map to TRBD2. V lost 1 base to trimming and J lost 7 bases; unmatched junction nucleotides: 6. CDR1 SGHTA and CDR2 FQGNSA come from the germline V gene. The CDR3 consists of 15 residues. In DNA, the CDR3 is TGTGCCAGCAGCTTAGTGCTAGCGGGGGCGCGGACCCAGTACTTC. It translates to CASSLVLAGARTQYF.

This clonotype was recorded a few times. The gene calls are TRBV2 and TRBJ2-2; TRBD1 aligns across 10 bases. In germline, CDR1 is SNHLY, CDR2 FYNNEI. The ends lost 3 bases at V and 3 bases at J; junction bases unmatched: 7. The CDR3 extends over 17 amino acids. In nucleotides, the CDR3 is TGTGCCAGCAGTGACGAGACAGGGGGCGCCTACACCGGGGAGCTGTTTTTT. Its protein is CASSDETGGAYTGELFF.

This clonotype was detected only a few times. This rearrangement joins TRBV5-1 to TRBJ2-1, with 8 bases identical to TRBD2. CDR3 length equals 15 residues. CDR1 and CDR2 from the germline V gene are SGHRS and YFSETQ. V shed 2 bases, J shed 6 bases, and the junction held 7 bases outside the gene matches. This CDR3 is CASSLQRESGNEQFF. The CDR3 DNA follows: TGCGCCAGCAGCTTACAGCGGGAGTCCGGCAATGAGCAGTTCTTC.

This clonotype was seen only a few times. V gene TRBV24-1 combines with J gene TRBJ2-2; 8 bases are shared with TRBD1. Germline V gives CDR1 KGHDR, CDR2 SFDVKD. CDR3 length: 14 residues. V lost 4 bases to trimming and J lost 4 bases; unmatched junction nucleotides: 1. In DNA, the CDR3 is TGTGCCACCAGTGAGGACAGGGCCACCGGGGAGCTGTTTTTT. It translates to CATSEDRATGELFF.

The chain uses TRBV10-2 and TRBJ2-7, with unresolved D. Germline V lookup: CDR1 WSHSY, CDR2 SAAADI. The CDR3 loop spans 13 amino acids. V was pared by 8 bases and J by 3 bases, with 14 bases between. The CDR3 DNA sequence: TGCGCCAGCTCAAGGACCCATTTCTACGAGCAGTACTTC. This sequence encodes CASSRTHFYEQYF.

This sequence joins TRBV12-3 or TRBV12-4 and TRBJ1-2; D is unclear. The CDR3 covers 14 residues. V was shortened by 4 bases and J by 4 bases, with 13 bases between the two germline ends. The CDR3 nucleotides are TGTGCCAGCAGTTCCCCGGGTTTTCCCTATGGCTACACCTTC. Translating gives CASSSPGFPYGYTF.

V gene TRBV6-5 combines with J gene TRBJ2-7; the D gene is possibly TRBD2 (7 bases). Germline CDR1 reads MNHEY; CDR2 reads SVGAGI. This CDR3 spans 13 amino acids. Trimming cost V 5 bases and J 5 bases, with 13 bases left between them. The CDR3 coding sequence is TGTGCCAGCAGTAGGAGGGGGGGCGACGAGCAGTACTTC. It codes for CASSRRGGDEQYF.

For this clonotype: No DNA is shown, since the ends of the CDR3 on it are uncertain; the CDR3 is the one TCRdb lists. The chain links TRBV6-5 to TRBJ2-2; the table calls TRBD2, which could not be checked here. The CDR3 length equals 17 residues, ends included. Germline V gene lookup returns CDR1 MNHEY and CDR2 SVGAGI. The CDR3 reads CASILGSSGRATGELFF.

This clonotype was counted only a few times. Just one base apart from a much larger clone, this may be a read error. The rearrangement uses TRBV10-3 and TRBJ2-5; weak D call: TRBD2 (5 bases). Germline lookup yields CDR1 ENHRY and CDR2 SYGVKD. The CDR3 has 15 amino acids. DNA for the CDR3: TGTGCCATCCGTGAGTCGATTGAGGGCAGAGAGACCCAGTACTTC. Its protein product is CAIRESIEGRETQYF.

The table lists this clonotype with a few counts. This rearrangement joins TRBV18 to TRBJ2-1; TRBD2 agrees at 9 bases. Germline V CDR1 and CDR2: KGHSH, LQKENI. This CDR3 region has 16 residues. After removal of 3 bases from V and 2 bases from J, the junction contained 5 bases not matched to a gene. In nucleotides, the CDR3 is TGTGCCAGCTCACCTGTTAGCGGGAGCCCCTACAATGAGCAGTTCTTC. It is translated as CASSPVSGSPYNEQFF. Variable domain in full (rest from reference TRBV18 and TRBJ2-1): NAGVMQNPRHLVRRRGQEARLRCSPMKGHSHVYWYRQLPEEGLKFMVYLQKENIIDESGMPKERFSAEFPKEGPSILRIQQVVRGDSAAYFCASSPVSGSPYNEQFFGPGTRLTVL.

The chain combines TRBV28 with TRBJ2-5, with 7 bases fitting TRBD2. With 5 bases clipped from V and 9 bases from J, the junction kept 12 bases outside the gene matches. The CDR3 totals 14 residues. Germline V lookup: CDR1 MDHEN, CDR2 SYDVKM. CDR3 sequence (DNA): TGTGCCAGCAGTCCGACTAGGTTTCGGGAGGCCCAGTACTTC. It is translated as CASSPTRFREAQYF. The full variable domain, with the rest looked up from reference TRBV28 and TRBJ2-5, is DVKVTQSSRYLVKRTGEKVFLECVQDMDHENMFWYRQDPGLGLRLIYFSYDVKMKEKGDIPEGYSVSREKKERFSLILESASTNQTSMYLCASSPTRFREAQYFGPGTRLLVL.

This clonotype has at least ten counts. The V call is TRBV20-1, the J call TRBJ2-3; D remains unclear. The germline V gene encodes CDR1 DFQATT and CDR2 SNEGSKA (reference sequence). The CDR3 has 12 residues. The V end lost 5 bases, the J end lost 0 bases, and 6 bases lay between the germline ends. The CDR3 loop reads CSAQPSTDTQYF. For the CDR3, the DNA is TGCAGTGCTCAGCCGAGCACAGATACGCAGTATTTT.

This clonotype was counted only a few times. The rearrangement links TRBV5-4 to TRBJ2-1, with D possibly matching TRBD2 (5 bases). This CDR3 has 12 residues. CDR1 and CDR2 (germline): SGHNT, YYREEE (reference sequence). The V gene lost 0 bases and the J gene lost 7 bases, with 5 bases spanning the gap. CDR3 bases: TGTGCCAGCAGCTTGGAGCGGAATGAGCAGTTCTTC. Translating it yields CASSLERNEQFF. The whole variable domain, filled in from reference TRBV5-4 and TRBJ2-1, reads ETGVTQSPTHLIKTRGQQVTLRCSSQSGHNTVSWYQQALGQGPQFIFQYYREEENGRGNFPPRFSGLQFPNYSSELNVNALELDDSALYLCASSLERNEQFFGPGTRLTVL.

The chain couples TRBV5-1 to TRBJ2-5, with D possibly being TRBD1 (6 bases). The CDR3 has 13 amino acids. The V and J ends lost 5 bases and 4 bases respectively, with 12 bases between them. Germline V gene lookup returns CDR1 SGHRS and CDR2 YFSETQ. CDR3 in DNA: TGCGCCAGCAGGCGAGAGGACAGAGAGACCCAGTACTTC. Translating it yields CASRREDRETQYF.

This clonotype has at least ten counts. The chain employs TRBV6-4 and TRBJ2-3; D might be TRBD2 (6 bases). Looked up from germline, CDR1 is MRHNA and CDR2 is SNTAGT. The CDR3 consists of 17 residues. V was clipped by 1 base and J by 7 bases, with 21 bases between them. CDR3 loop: CASSDFGGSQGGNTQYF. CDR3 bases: TGTGCCAGCAGTGACTTCGGCGGCTCCCAAGGCGGGAATACGCAGTATTTT.

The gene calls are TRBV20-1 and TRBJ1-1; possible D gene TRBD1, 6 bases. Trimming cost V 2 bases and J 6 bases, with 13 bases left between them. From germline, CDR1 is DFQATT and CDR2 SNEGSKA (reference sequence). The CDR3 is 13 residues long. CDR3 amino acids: CSARPYNRAEAFF. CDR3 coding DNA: TGCAGTGCTAGACCATACAACAGGGCTGAAGCTTTCTTT.

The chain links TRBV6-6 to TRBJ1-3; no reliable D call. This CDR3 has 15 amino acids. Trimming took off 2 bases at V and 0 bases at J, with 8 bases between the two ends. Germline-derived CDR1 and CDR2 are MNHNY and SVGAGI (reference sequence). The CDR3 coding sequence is TGTGCCAGCAGTTACCCCGTTTCCTCTGGAAACACCATATATTTT. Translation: CASSYPVSSGNTIYF.

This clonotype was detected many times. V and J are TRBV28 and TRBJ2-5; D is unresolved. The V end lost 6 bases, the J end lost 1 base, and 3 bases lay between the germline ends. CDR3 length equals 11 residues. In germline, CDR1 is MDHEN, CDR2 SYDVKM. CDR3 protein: CASRSQETQYF. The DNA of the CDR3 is TGTGCCAGCAGATCCCAAGAGACCCAGTACTTC.

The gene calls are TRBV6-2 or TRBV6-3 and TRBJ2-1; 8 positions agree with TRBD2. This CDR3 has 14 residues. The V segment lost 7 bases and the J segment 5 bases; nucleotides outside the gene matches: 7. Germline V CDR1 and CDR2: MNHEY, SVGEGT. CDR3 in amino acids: CASIPGGTHNEQFF. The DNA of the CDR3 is TGTGCCAGCATCCCGGGAGGGACCCACAATGAGCAGTTCTTC.

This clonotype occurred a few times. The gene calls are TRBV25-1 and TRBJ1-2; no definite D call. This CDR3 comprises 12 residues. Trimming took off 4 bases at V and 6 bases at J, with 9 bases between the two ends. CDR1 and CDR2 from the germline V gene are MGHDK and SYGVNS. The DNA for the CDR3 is TGTGCCAGCAGTGGTCGCGGGGATGGCTACACCTTC. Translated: CASSGRGDGYTF.

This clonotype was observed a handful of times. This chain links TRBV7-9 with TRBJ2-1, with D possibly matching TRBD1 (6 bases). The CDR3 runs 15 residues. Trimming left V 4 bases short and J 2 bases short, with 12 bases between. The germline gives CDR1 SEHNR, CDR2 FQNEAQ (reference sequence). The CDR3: CASSYDRPTYNEQFF. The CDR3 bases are TGTGCCAGCAGCTACGACAGGCCGACCTACAATGAGCAGTTCTTC. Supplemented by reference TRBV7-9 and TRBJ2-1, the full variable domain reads DTGVSQNPRHKITKRGQNVTFRCDPISEHNRLYWYRQTLGQGPEFLTYFQNEAQLEKSRLLSDRFSAERPKGSFSTLEIQRTEQGDSAMYLCASSYDRPTYNEQFFGPGTRLTVL.

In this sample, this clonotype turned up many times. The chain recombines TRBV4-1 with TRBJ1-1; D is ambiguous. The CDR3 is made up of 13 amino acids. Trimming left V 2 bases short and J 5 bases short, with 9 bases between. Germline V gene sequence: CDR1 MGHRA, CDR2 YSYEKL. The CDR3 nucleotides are TGCGCCAGCAGCCAAACAGCGTTTACTGAAGCTTTCTTT. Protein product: CASSQTAFTEAFF.

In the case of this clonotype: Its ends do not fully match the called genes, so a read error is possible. The CDR3 region is CASSLDFSSYNEQFF. Written as DNA, the CDR3 is TGTGCTAGCAGCTTAGACTTTAGCTCCTACAATGAGCAGTTCTTC. J is TRBJ2-1 and V is TRBV7-7; D remains unclear. CDR1 and CDR2 from the germline V gene are SSHAT and FNYEAQ (reference sequence). The CDR3 length is 15 residues. Filled out from reference TRBV7-7 and TRBJ2-1, the complete variable domain reads GAGVSQSPRYKVTKRGQDVTLRCDPISSHATLYWYQQALGQGPEFLTYFNYEAQPDKSGLPSDRFSAERPEGSISTLTIQRTEQRDSAMYRCASSLDFSSYNEQFFGPGTRLTVL.

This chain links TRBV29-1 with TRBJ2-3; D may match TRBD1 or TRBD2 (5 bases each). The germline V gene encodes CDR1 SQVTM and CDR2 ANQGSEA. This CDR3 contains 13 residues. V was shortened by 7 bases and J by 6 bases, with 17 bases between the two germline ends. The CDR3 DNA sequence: TGCAGCGGCCGTGGGGGTTCTACTGATACGCAGTATTTT. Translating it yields CSGRGGSTDTQYF.

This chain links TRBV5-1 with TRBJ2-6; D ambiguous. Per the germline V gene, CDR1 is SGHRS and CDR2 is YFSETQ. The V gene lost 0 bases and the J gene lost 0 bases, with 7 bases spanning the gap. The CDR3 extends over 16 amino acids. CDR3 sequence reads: CASSLVSLSGANVLTF. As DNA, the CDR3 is TGCGCCAGCAGCTTGGTAAGCCTCTCTGGGGCCAACGTCCTGACTTTC.